The 32 T cell receptor beta chains below were found in one sample sequenced in a study of patients and donors after allogeneic stem cell transplantation. MiXCR was run by TCRdb on the RT-PCR reads, yielding one entry per CDR3 protein. The sample contains 70,000 or so distinct CDR3 sequences, less than 30% of which appear only once. Material for sequencing was blood, either unsorted or a sorted T cell fraction (not recorded which). The receptors come from a human donor who was either an allogeneic HSCT recipient or a stem cell or donor lymphocyte infusion donor (not recorded which). It is not recorded whose cells these are; they may come from a transplant donor.

This clonotype was found a few times. The chain links TRBV12-3 or TRBV12-4 to TRBJ1-3; D is unclear. V was shortened by 3 bases and J by 6 bases, with 15 bases between the two germline ends. There are 15 residues in the CDR3. In DNA, the CDR3 is TGTGCCAGCAGTTTCATCCCATTGGATTTAAACACCATATATTTT. Encoded protein: CASSFIPLDLNTIYF.

This clonotype has a handful of counts. The rearrangement links TRBV15 to TRBJ1-2; D not certain. Per germline, CDR1 LNHNV and CDR2 YYDKDF (reference sequence). The germline V and J ends were trimmed by 0 bases and 3 bases, with 8 bases remaining between them. The CDR3 has 14 residues. CDR3: CATSRDPADYGYTF. The CDR3 nucleotides are TGTGCCACCAGCAGAGATCCCGCAGACTATGGCTACACCTTC.

This clonotype rates as hyperexpanded (1% or more). The chain couples TRBV7-9 to TRBJ1-2; TRBD1 matches 7 bases. The V segment lost 8 bases and the J segment 4 bases; nucleotides outside the gene matches: 16. CDR1 is SEHNR and CDR2 is FQNEAQ in the germline V gene (reference sequence). This CDR3 region has 16 residues. CDR3 bases: TGTGCCAGCCCGAAGGAGGGGGACAGTCCGCTCTATGGCTACACCTTC. It translates to CASPKEGDSPLYGYTF.

This clonotype was counted between two and nine times. The V and J genes are TRBV20-1 and TRBJ2-7; TRBD2 aligns across 10 bases. CDR3 length: 14 amino acids. Losses at the gene ends were 6 bases for V and 5 bases for J; bases not matched to a gene: 10. The germline V gene encodes CDR1 DFQATT and CDR2 SNEGSKA (reference sequence). Here the CDR3 reads CSAHSTSGLHEQYF. CDR3 sequence (DNA): TGCAGTGCCCACTCGACTAGCGGGCTCCACGAGCAGTACTTC.

The chain carries TRBV7-9 and TRBJ1-5; D gene ambiguous. Germline loops: CDR1 SEHNR, CDR2 FQNEAQ (reference sequence). The CDR3 covers 13 residues. V was clipped by 5 bases and J by 11 bases, with 16 bases between them. The CDR3, as DNA: TGTGCCAGCAGCGGAAACAGTGATGGGTCCCAGCATTTT. Translating gives CASSGNSDGSQHF.

This clonotype showed up many times. V gene TRBV5-1 combines with J gene TRBJ1-1; the D is unclear. This CDR3 is built from 15 residues. Germline V gene lookup returns CDR1 SGHRS and CDR2 YFSETQ. The V end was cut by 2 bases, the J end by 0 bases, with 11 bases between. The CDR3 loop is CASSLSLRMNTEAFF. In DNA, the CDR3 is TGCGCCAGCAGCTTAAGCCTGAGGATGAACACTGAAGCTTTCTTT.

The genes are TRBV5-1 and TRBJ2-2; D gene uncertain. Trimming took off 4 bases at V and 4 bases at J, with 5 bases between the two ends. This CDR3 spans 12 amino acids. Germline V gene data show CDR1 as SGHRS and CDR2 as YFSETQ. The CDR3 is CASSQTTGELFF. In nucleotides, the CDR3 is TGCGCCAGCAGCCAAACCACCGGGGAGCTGTTTTTT.

There are many counts of this clonotype. This chain connects TRBV12-3 or TRBV12-4 to TRBJ1-5, with no clear D. V lost 1 base to trimming and J lost 0 bases, with 7 bases between them. The CDR3 is 15 amino acids. The CDR3 loop reads CASSLGVPSNQPQHF. CDR3 coding DNA: TGTGCCAGCAGTTTAGGAGTACCTAGCAATCAGCCCCAGCATTTT.

The chain links TRBV19 to TRBJ1-2; tentative D call: TRBD1 (6 bases). V gave up 2 bases and J gave up 11 bases, with 18 bases separating them. The germline CDR1 and CDR2 sequences are LNHDA and SQIVND (reference sequence). This CDR3 contains 14 residues. The CDR3 is CASSIPQGRDTYTF. In DNA form, the CDR3 reads TGTGCCAGTAGTATACCGCAGGGGAGAGATACTTACACCTTC.

This clonotype was counted at least ten times. V gene TRBV5-1 combines with J gene TRBJ2-2, with D perhaps matching TRBD1 or TRBD2 (5 bases each). Germline CDR1 SGHRS, CDR2 YFSETQ. V lost 1 base and J 4 bases, leaving 11 bases between the germline ends. The length of the CDR3 is 15 residues. CDR3 DNA sequence: TGCGCCAGCAGCTTGTGGGACGGCGGCACCGGGGAGCTGTTTTTT. This translates into CASSLWDGGTGELFF.

This chain uses TRBV6-1 with TRBJ2-5, with no clear D. V was cut by 3 bases and J by 4 bases, with 6 bases left in between. The CDR3 has 12 residues. Germline V gives CDR1 MNHNS, CDR2 SASEGT. The CDR3 here is CASSDVGETQYF. CDR3 nucleotide sequence: TGTGCCAGCAGTGACGTCGGAGAGACCCAGTACTTC.

For the CDR3, the DNA is TGTGCCAGCAGCTCCGACGCTGGCTACACCTTC. This sequence encodes CASSSDAGYTF. The chain is built from TRBV12-3 or TRBV12-4 and TRBJ1-2; D is unclear. With 6 bases removed from V and 7 bases from J, the gap between germline ends came to 9 bases. CDR3 size: 11 residues.

The gene calls are TRBV11-1 and TRBJ2-2; 7 bases are a match to TRBD2. V shed 1 base, J shed 2 bases, and the junction held 7 bases outside the gene matches. CDR1 SGHAT and CDR2 FQDESV come from the germline V gene (reference sequence). The CDR3 sequence is 17 residues long. The CDR3 loop is CASSLVPRETNTGELFF. The CDR3 DNA reads as TGTGCCAGCAGCTTAGTACCGCGGGAGACCAACACCGGGGAGCTGTTTTTT.

This chain uses TRBV7-9 with TRBJ1-5; weak D call: TRBD1 (6 bases). CDR1 is SEHNR and CDR2 is FQNEAQ in the germline V gene (reference sequence). The CDR3 is made up of 15 amino acids. Trimming removed 5 bases from V and 0 bases from J, with 11 bases in between. CDR3 nucleotides: TGTGCCAGCAGCCGGGACAAGTATAGCAATCAGCCCCAGCATTTT. Its protein is CASSRDKYSNQPQHF.

The chain is built from TRBV5-1 and TRBJ2-5; 9 nucleotides agree with TRBD1. Losses at the gene ends were 3 bases for V and 5 bases for J; bases not matched to a gene: 8. In germline, CDR1 is SGHRS, CDR2 YFSETQ. CDR3 size: 15 residues. The CDR3 region has the DNA TGCGCCAGCAGCTCGACCGGGACAGGGAGCGAGACCCAGTACTTC. Translated, it gives CASSSTGTGSETQYF.

The rearrangement links TRBV12-3 or TRBV12-4 to TRBJ1-3, with D unclear. The CDR3 totals 12 residues. Trimming took off 6 bases at V and 3 bases at J, with 6 bases between the two ends. CDR3 sequence: CASRIGGNTIYF. DNA for the CDR3: TGTGCCAGCAGAATAGGTGGAAACACCATATATTTT.

This rearrangement joins TRBV4-2 to TRBJ2-7, with TRBD2 identical over 12 bases. With 4 bases clipped from V and 5 bases from J, the junction kept 6 bases outside the gene matches. CDR1 is LGHNA and CDR2 is YNFKEQ in the germline V gene. This CDR3 spans 15 amino acids. The CDR3 loop reads CASSRRTSGNDEQYF. The CDR3, as DNA: TGTGCCAGCAGCCGCCGGACTAGCGGGAATGACGAGCAGTACTTC.

This chain joins TRBV5-6 and TRBJ1-2, with D possibly being TRBD1 (6 bases). The germline CDR1 and CDR2 sequences are SGHDT and YYEEEE. The CDR3 consists of 16 residues. V lost 0 bases and J 0 bases, leaving 12 bases between the germline ends. The CDR3 sequence: CASSLAGQLTNYGYTF. CDR3 in DNA: TGTGCCAGCAGCTTGGCCGGACAGCTCACTAACTATGGCTACACCTTC.

CDR3 nucleotide sequence: TGTGCCTGGAGTGTAAAGGCAGGGAACTATGGCTACACCTTC. Protein sequence: CAWSVKAGNYGYTF. The rearrangement links TRBV30 to TRBJ1-2; TRBD1 might be the D (5 bases). CDR3 size: 14 residues. V was cut by 0 bases and J by 2 bases, with 10 bases left in between. The germline V gene encodes CDR1 GTSNPN and CDR2 SVGIG (reference sequence).

Only a few counts were recorded for this clonotype. J is TRBJ2-7 and V is TRBV20-1, with a tentative D call TRBD1 (8 bases). V shed 0 bases and J shed 4 bases, with 13 bases lying between them. This CDR3 spans 14 amino acids. Germline values: CDR1 DFQATT, CDR2 SNEGSKA (reference sequence). The CDR3 region has the DNA TGCAGTGCTAGAGATGGACAGGGAGGGTACGAGCAGTACTTC. This sequence encodes CSARDGQGGYEQYF.

This clonotype was picked up a small number of times. V usage is TRBV19 and J usage is TRBJ2-7; the D gene is possibly TRBD1 (5 bases). Germline CDR1 is LNHDA and CDR2 is SQIVND (reference sequence). Trimming removed 5 bases from V and 6 bases from J, with 14 bases in between. This CDR3 contains 13 residues. In DNA, the CDR3 is TGTGCCAGTAGTCAGGGATTCCTCACCGAGCAGTACTTC. It specifies CASSQGFLTEQYF.

V is TRBV4-2 and J is TRBJ2-7, with 8 nucleotides matching TRBD2. There are 18 residues in the CDR3. The trim removed 0 bases at V and 3 bases at J, leaving 13 bases unmatched. Germline V gives CDR1 LGHNA, CDR2 YNFKEQ. The CDR3 region is CASSQEAPASGWGYEQYF. The CDR3 DNA is TGTGCCAGCAGCCAAGAGGCCCCGGCTAGCGGGTGGGGCTACGAGCAGTACTTC.

V is TRBV12-3 or TRBV12-4 and J is TRBJ2-1; tentatively, D is TRBD2 (5 bases). Trimming stripped 7 bases from V and 6 bases from J, with 13 bases between. The CDR3 extends over 13 amino acids. The DNA for the CDR3 is TGTGCCAGCACCTCTCGTGAGGGCAATGAGCAGTTCTTC. Encoded protein: CASTSREGNEQFF.

This clonotype was seen many times. This chain joins TRBV20-1 and TRBJ1-1; D is perhaps TRBD1 (6 bases). The V end lost 3 bases, the J end lost 1 base, and 12 bases lay between the germline ends. The CDR3 contains 14 residues. From germline, CDR1 is DFQATT and CDR2 SNEGSKA (reference sequence). CDR3 protein: CSARDSRWNTEAFF. The CDR3 DNA follows: TGCAGTGCTAGGGACAGTAGATGGAACACTGAAGCTTTCTTT.

V and J are TRBV4-2 and TRBJ1-1; 8 bases map to TRBD1. V trimming: 6 bases; J trimming: 4 bases; junction bases outside the gene matches: 7. Germline CDR1 reads LGHNA; CDR2 reads YNFKEQ. The CDR3 is 14 amino acids. The CDR3 coding sequence is TGTGCCAGCAGTCCCGCAGGGGGCGGCACTGAAGCTTTCTTT. Amino acids: CASSPAGGGTEAFF.

V is TRBV5-1 and J is TRBJ1-2, with TRBD1 matching over 7 bases. Unmatched junction bases numbered 7, after V lost 2 bases and J lost 3 bases. Looked up from germline, CDR1 is SGHRS and CDR2 is YFSETQ. The CDR3 has 15 amino acids. CDR3: CASSFNQGGHYGYTF. DNA for the CDR3: TGCGCCAGCAGCTTCAACCAGGGGGGCCACTATGGCTACACCTTC.

This clonotype was counted a few times. The chain links TRBV5-1 to TRBJ1-1; TRBD1 matches at 8 bases. The trim removed 3 bases at V and 1 base at J, leaving 2 bases unmatched. The length of the CDR3 is 14 residues. Germline V gene lookup returns CDR1 SGHRS and CDR2 YFSETQ. The chain's CDR3 is CASSWGQENTEAFF. In nucleotides, the CDR3 is TGCGCCAGCAGCTGGGGACAGGAGAACACTGAAGCTTTCTTT.

The chain uses TRBV9 and TRBJ2-5, with TRBD1 matching over 8 bases. Unmatched junction bases numbered 5, after V lost 0 bases and J lost 1 base. Germline CDR1 and CDR2: SGDLS and YYNGEE. CDR3 length: 16 residues. The CDR3: CASSVVVGTGQETQYF. The CDR3 nucleotides read TGTGCCAGCAGCGTAGTAGTAGGGACAGGCCAAGAGACCCAGTACTTC.

The rearrangement joins TRBV5-1 to TRBJ2-5; tentative D call: TRBD1 (5 bases). This CDR3 has 16 amino acids. The germline gives CDR1 SGHRS, CDR2 YFSETQ. Trimming cost V 0 bases and J 2 bases, with 14 bases left between them. In DNA, the CDR3 is TGCGCCAGCAGCTTGGCCCGCCAGCAGGGTCAAGAGACCCAGTACTTC. This gives the protein CASSLARQQGQETQYF.

There are a few counts of this clonotype. The chain is built from TRBV6-5 and TRBJ1-5, with D maybe TRBD1 (6 bases). Trimming removed 2 bases from V and 1 base from J, with 6 bases in between. Germline values: CDR1 MNHEY, CDR2 SVGAGI. This CDR3 has 14 residues. CDR3 in amino acids: CASSYGQSNQPQHF. In DNA form, the CDR3 reads TGTGCCAGCAGTTACGGACAGAGCAATCAGCCCCAGCATTTT.

The genes are TRBV18 and TRBJ2-5; tentative D call: TRBD2 (6 bases). The germline CDR1 and CDR2 sequences are KGHSH and LQKENI. This CDR3 is built from 13 residues. V lost 1 base, J lost 5 bases, and 8 bases lay in between. The CDR3 DNA reads TGTGCCAGCTCACCACGAGGGAGGGAGACCCAGTACTTC. This gives the protein CASSPRGRETQYF.

The V and J genes are TRBV3-1 and TRBJ2-3; D unclear. CDR3 length: 16 amino acids. The germline V gene has CDR1 LGHDT and CDR2 YNNKEL (reference sequence). V was shortened by 0 bases and J by 2 bases, with 12 bases between the two germline ends. The CDR3 reads CASSQDFSISTDTQYF. The DNA of the CDR3 is TGTGCCAGCAGCCAAGATTTTTCTATCTCCACAGATACGCAGTATTTT.